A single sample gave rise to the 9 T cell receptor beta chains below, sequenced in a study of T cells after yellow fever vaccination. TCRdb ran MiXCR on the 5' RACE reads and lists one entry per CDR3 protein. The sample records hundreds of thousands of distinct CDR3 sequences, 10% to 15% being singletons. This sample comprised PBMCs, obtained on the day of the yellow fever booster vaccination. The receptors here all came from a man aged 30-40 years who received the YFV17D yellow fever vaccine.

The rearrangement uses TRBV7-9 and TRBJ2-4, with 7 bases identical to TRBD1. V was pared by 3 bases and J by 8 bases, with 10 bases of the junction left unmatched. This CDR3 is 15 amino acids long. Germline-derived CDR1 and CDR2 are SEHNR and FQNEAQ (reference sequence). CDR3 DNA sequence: TGTGCCAGCAGCTTTAGGGGGCGCGGAGGAGACATTCAGTACTTC. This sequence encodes CASSFRGRGGDIQYF.

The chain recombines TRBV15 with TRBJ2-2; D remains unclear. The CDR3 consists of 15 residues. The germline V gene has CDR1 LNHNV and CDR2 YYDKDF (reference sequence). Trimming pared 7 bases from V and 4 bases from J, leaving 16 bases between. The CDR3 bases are TGTGCCACCAAAGAAGTTGAAGACTTCACCGGGGAGCTGTTTTTT. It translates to CATKEVEDFTGELFF.

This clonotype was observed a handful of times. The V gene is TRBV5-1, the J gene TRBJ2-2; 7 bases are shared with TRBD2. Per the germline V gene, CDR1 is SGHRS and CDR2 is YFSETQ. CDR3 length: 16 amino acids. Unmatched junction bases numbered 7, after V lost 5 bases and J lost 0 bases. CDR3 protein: CASRATSAANTGELFF. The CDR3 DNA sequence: TGCGCCAGCAGGGCCACTAGCGCCGCGAACACCGGGGAGCTGTTTTTT.

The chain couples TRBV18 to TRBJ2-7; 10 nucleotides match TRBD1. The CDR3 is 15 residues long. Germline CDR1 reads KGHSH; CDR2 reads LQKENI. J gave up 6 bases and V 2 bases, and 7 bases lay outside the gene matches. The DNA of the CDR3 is TGTGCCAGCTCACCATCCCGGGACAGGGGACGCGAGCAGTACTTC. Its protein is CASSPSRDRGREQYF. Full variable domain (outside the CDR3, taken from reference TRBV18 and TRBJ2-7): NAGVMQNPRHLVRRRGQEARLRCSPMKGHSHVYWYRQLPEEGLKFMVYLQKENIIDESGMPKERFSAEFPKEGPSILRIQQVVRGDSAAYFCASSPSRDRGREQYFGPGTRLTVT.

The CDR3 sequence is CASSSIPGQIYNEQFF. The CDR3 bases are TGTGCCAGCAGCTCAATTCCGGGACAGATCTACAATGAGCAGTTCTTC. The chain recombines TRBV6-2 or TRBV6-3 with TRBJ2-1, with 7 positions matching TRBD1. Germline assignment: CDR1 MNHEY and CDR2 SVGEGT. The CDR3 is made up of 16 amino acids. Trimming removed 6 bases from V and 3 bases from J; junction bases left unmatched: 11.

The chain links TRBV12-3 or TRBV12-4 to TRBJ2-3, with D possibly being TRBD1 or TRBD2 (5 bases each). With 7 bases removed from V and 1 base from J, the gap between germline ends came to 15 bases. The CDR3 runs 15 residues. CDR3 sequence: CASTDPGRGTDTQYF. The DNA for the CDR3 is TGTGCCAGCACCGATCCGGGACGGGGCACAGATACGCAGTATTTT.

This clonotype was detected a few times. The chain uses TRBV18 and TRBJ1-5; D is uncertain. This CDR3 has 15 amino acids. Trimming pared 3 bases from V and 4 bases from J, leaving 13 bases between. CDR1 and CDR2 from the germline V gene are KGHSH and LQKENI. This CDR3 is CASSPPYGDNQPQHF. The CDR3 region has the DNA TGTGCCAGCTCACCCCCTTACGGGGATAATCAGCCCCAGCATTTT. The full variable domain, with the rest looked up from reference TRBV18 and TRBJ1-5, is NAGVMQNPRHLVRRRGQEARLRCSPMKGHSHVYWYRQLPEEGLKFMVYLQKENIIDESGMPKERFSAEFPKEGPSILRIQQVVRGDSAAYFCASSPPYGDNQPQHFGDGTRLSIL.

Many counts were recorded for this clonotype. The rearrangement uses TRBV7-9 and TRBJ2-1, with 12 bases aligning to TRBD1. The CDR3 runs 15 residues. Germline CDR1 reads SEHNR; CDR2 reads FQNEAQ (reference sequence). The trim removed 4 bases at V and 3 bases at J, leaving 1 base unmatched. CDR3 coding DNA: TGTGCCAGCAGCTGGGACAGGGGGCTCTACAATGAGCAGTTCTTC. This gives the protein CASSWDRGLYNEQFF.

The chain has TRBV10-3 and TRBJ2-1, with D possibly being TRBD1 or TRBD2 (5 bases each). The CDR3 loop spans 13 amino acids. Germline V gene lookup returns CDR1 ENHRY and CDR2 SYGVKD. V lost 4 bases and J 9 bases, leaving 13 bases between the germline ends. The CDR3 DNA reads TGTGCCATCAGTGGGACTGCCCAGGGTGAGCAGTTCTTC. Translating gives CAISGTAQGEQFF.